The sample holds many counts of the clone carrying this T cell receptor (beta chain). The library was built from roughly 400 ng RNA with molecular barcoded adaptors for alpha/delta and beta/gamma chains. MiXCR, run by TCRdb on the reads, gives a single entry per CDR3 protein. The table includes fewer than 50,000 distinct CDR3 sequences, approximately 15% detected once. V was shortened by 2 bases and J by 6 bases, with 26 bases between the two germline ends. The CDR3 has 19 residues. The sample belongs to a study of read filtering for tumor transcriptome and immune sequencing. Study summary: Transcriptome libraries were built from DNase-treated RNA.

The TCR originated in a donor at least 40 years old with multiple myeloma. The chain employs TRBV12-3 or TRBV12-4 and TRBJ1-5; TRBD1 is a possible D gene (5 bases). The sample was a population of CD138-negative cells sorted from bone marrow. CDR3 protein: CASSLSRGWGDPAPQPQHF. The CDR3 DNA follows: TGTGCCAGCAGTTTATCTCGAGGGTGGGGGGACCCAGCTCCTCAGCCCCAGCATTTT.